This TCR beta chain originates from a study of graft-versus-host responses after intestinal transplantation. For the study at large: Recipients underwent multivisceral, liver-intestinal, or isolated intestinal transplants. Tacrolimus and steroids were given for around three years to all recipients after anti-thymocyte globulin induction.

Turning to this clone: What it binds is not known.

Assay used: immunoSEQ multiplex PCR; TCRdb lists only in-frame clones, some missing. Of roughly 17,000 clones in the sample, approximately 82% were seen once. Intraepithelial lymphocytes and lamina propria lymphocytes were released through processing of graft tissue. Germline V CDR1 and CDR2: MDHEN, SYDVKM. Trimming took off 3 bases at V and 0 bases at J, with 8 bases between the two ends. The CDR3 extends over 14 amino acids. Whole-study findings and limits: Those patients showing graft-donor T cell macrochimerism displayed high graft-versus-host to host-versus-graft clonal ratios in allografts.

The V and J genes are TRBV28 and TRBJ2-5; no clear D gene. The source was ileum tissue, collected 17 days after transplant. The clonotype comes from a human patient who received an intestinal transplant, so some T cells may come from the graft donor. CDR3 coding DNA: TGTGCCAGCAGTTTTACGGCTAACCAAGAGACCCAGTACTTC. Translated: CASSFTANQETQYF. Complete variable domain (other parts from reference TRBV28 and TRBJ2-5): DVKVTQSSRYLVKRTGEKVFLECVQDMDHENMFWYRQDPGLGLRLIYFSYDVKMKEKGDIPEGYSVSREKKERFSLILESASTNQTSMYLCASSFTANQETQYFGPGTRLLVL.